This is a list of T cell receptor beta chains from one sample in a study of blood T cell repertoires in COVID-19. Only in-frame clones appear in the TCRdb table, and some are missing; sequencing was by immunoSEQ multiplex PCR. The table records more than 70,000 clones, roughly 86% of them present only once. Sequencing was performed on peripheral blood. The receptors shown here come from a man in his forties or fifties with active or convalescent COVID-19. CDR3s leave out the opening cysteine and the closing phenylalanine or tryptophan. Rows may omit the clone size; those that give it use once, few, many or a size class.

j_call | cdr3_length | v_call | clone_size | cdr3_aa
TRBJ2-3 | 12 | TRBV28 | . | ASRDRGNTDTQY
TRBJ1-1 | 11 | TRBV5-5 | . | ASSTLQGTEAF
TRBJ2-3 | 15 | TRBV6-2/TRBV6-3 | . | ASSKTWTGGNTDTQY
TRBJ2-5 | 13 | TRBV4-3 | . | ASSQDLGQQETQY
TRBJ2-2 | 14 | TRBV6-1 | . | ASSDTGHWDTGELF
TRBJ2-1 | 10 | TRBV5-1 | . | ASSLTNNEQF
TRBJ1-3 | 14 | TRBV30 | . | AWSPGTSSSGNTIY
TRBJ2-3 | 13 | TRBV10-3 | . | AISVDSGGTDTQY
TRBJ2-3 | 9 | TRBV11-2 | . | ASSQKDTQY
TRBJ2-3 | 11 | TRBV5-4 | . | ASSPTSTDTQY
TRBJ2-1 | 15 | TRBV7-9 | once | ASSSPSGLAGAHEQF
TRBJ2-2 | 13 | TRBV30 | . | AWTWDRTNTGELF
TRBJ1-2 | 13 | TRBV5-6 | . | ASSLDRTEKYGYT
TRBJ1-2 | 14 | TRBV14 | . | ASSQHDRFPNYGYT
TRBJ1-5 | 12 | TRBV28 | . | ASSTVRGRQPQH
TRBJ2-3 | 13 | TRBV3-1/TRBV3-2 | . | ASSRLAGEGDTQY
TRBJ2-2 | 15 | TRBV2 | . | ASSEVGSQPVTGELF
TRBJ1-1 | 13 | TRBV28 | . | ASSAPAGVGSEAF
TRBJ1-3 | 13 | TRBV27 | . | ASRQQGFSGNTIY
TRBJ1-1 | 13 | TRBV27 | . | ASSAQGGYNTEAF
TRBJ2-2 | 15 | TRBV7-6 | . | ASSLVTQGLDTGELF
TRBJ2-1 | 16 | TRBV5-1 | . | ASSSTALRDRVYNEQF
TRBJ2-5 | 13 | TRBV7-2 | . | ASSLRGGIPETQY
TRBJ1-6 | 11 | TRBV12-3/TRBV12-4 | . | ASSFNRNSPLH
TRBJ2-1 | 14 | TRBV9 | once | ASSKRQVWGDNEQF
TRBJ1-1 | 10 | TRBV27 | few | ASRAGNTEAF
TRBJ2-3 | 12 | TRBV28 | . | ASKGVGRADTQY
TRBJ1-3 | 12 | TRBV30 | once | AWGGQGNGNTIY
TRBJ2-1 | 13 | TRBV15 | . | ATSRDLAGGREQF
TRBJ1-5 | 11 | TRBV12-3/TRBV12-4 | . | ASRYDSAQPQH
TRBJ2-5 | 12 | TRBV2 | . | ASRGTGYPETQY
TRBJ1-3 | 14 | TRBV10-3 | . | AISESLGAVRNTIY
TRBJ1-2 | 14 | TRBV6-5 | . | ASSYWTATVSYGYT
TRBJ1-5 | 11 | TRBV11-2 | few | ASSLDGDQPQH
TRBJ2-1 | 12 | TRBV2 | . | ASSTAQGDNEQF
TRBJ2-2 | 15 | TRBV5-1 | . | ASSATHRDIGTGELF
TRBJ1-1 | 13 | TRBV6-1 | . | ASSEDAGAPTEAF
TRBJ1-5 | 15 | TRBV2 | . | ASSGWTGGGSNQPQH
TRBJ2-3 | 14 | TRBV2 | few | ASSEPRGGPTDTQY
TRBJ2-3 | 12 | TRBV5-1 | . | ASSQQQNTDTQY
TRBJ1-4 | 12 | TRBV5-4 | once | ASRTDRGGEKLF
TRBJ2-2 | 14 | TRBV5-4 | . | ASSLGLAGLTGELF